This T cell receptor (beta chain) was observed in a study of beta chain features in type 1 diabetes. Study in general: Age, gender, cell numbers and subset yield matched between patients and controls. Study observations and caveats: Type 1 diabetes patients had moderately but significantly shorter TCRB CDR3s in all four CD4+ subsets. Shorter templates might be favored by PCR, and equally so in patients and in controls.

About this clone: Its antigen remains unknown.

The study reverse transcribed the entire isolated RNA, so it sequenced expressed TCRB transcripts. Clones were sequenced by immunoSEQ multiplex PCR, and TCRdb holds only the in-frame ones, with some missing. Of 630,000 or so clones listed, over 13% are singletons. The V gene's germline CDR1 is SNHLY and CDR2 FYNNEI. This CDR3 region has 15 residues. V gave up 2 bases and J gave up 4 bases; unmatched junction bases: 5. The sequence was collected from a man aged 18 to 35 with type 1 diabetes. The chain joins TRBV2 to TRBJ2-1; 7 bases align to TRBD2. Sequenced sample: naive CD4+ T cells from blood. The CDR3 here is CASSERLAAYNEQFF. CDR3 sequence (DNA): TGTGCCAGCAGTGAAAGGCTAGCGGCTTACAATGAGCAGTTCTTC.